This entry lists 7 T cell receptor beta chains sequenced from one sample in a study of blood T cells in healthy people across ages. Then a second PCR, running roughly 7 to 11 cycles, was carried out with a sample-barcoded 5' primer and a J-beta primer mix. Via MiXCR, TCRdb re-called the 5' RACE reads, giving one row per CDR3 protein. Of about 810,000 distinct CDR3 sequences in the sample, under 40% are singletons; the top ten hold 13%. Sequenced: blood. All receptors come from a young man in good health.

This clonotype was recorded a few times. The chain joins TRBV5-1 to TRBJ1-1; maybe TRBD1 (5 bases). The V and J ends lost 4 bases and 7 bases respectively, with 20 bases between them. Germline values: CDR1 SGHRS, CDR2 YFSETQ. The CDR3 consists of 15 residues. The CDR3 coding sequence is TGCGCCAGCAGCCCCGGAGGCTCGGAAAGGGGTGAAGCTTTCTTT. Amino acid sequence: CASSPGGSERGEAFF.

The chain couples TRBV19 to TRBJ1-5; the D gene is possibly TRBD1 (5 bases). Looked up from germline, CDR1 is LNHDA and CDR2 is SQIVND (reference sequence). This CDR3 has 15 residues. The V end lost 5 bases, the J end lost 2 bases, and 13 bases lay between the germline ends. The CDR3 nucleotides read TGTGCCAGTAGTGATTCTGGAGGGGGCAATCAGCCCCAGCATTTT. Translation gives CASSDSGGGNQPQHF.

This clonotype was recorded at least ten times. The CDR3 coding sequence is TGTGCCAGCAGCCCCCGACCCGACAGTCTCGGGGACGACACCTTC. Translating gives CASSPRPDSLGDDTF. This chain joins TRBV9 and TRBJ1-2; D is perhaps TRBD1 (5 bases). Trimming removed 4 bases from V and 12 bases from J, with 25 bases in between. The germline V gene has CDR1 SGDLS and CDR2 YYNGEE. This CDR3 comprises 15 residues.

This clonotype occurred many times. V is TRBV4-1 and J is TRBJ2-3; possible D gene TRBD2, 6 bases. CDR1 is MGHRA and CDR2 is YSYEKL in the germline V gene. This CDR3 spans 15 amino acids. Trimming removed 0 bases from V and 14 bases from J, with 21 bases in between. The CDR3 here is CASSQDGRGLDPRYF. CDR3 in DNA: TGCGCCAGCAGCCAAGACGGCCGGGGACTTGACCCCAGGTATTTT.

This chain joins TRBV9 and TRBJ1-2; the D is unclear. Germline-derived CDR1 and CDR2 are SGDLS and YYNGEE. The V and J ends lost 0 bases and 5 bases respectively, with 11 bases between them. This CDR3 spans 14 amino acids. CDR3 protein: CASSVGRFAYGYTF. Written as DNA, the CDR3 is TGTGCCAGCAGCGTAGGCCGGTTTGCGTATGGCTACACCTTC.

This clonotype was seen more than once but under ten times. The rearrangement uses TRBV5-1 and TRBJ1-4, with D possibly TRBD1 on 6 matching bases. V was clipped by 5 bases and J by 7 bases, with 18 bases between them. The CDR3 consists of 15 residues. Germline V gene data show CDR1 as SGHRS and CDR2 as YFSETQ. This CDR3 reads CASSPMGAGREKLFF. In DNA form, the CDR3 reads TGCGCCAGCAGTCCGATGGGGGCAGGGCGTGAAAAACTGTTTTTT.

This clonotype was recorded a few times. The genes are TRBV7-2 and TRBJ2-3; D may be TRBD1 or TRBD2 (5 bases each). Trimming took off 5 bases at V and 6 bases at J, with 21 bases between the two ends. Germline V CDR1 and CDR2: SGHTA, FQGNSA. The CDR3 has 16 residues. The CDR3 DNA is TGTGCCAGCAGCCCGAACTCCGGGACCGGAGGTGATACGCAGTATTTT. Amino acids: CASSPNSGTGGDTQYF.